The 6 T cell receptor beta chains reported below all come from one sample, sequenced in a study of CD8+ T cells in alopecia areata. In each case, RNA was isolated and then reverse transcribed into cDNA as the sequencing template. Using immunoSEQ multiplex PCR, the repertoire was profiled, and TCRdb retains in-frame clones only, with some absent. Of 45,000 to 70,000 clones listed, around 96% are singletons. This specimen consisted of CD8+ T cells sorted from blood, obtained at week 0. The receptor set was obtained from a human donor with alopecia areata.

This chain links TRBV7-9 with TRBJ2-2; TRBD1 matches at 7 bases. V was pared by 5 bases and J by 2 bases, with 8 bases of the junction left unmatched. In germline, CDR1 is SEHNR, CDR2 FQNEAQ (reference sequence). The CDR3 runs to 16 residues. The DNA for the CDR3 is TGTGCCAGCAGCCCGAGGACAGGCCGAAACACCGGGGAGCTGTTTTTT. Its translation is CASSPRTGRNTGELFF.

CDR3 region: CASSETGYGGYTF. CDR3 bases: TGTGCCAGCAGCGAAACAGGGTACGGTGGCTACACCTTC. The genes are TRBV27 and TRBJ1-2; weak D call: TRBD1 (6 bases). Germline CDR1 and CDR2: MNHEY and SMNVEV (reference sequence). This CDR3 contains 13 residues. Trimming cost V 6 bases and J 7 bases, with 15 bases left between them.

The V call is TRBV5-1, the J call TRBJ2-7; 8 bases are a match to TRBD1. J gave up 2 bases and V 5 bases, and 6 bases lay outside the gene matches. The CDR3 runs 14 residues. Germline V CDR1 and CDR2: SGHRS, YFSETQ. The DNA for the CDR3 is TGCGCCAGCAGGATAAGGACAGGGACCTACGAGCAGTACTTC. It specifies CASRIRTGTYEQYF.

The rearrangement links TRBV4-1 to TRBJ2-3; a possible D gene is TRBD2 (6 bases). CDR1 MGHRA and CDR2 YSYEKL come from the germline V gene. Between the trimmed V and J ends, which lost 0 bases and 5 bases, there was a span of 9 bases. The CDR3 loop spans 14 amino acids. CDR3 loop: CASSQDWGVDTQYF. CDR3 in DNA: TGCGCCAGCAGCCAAGACTGGGGGGTAGATACGCAGTATTTT.

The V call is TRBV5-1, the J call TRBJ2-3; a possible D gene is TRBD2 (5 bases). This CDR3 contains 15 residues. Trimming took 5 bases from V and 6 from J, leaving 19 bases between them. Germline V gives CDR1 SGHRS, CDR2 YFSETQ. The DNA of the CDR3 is TGCGCCAGCAGATACGGGGTGACGACGTCGGATACGCAGTATTTT. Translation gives CASRYGVTTSDTQYF.

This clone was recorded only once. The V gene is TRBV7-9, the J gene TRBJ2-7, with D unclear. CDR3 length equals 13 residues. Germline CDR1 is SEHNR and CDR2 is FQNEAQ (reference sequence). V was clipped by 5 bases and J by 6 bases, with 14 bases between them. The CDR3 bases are TGTGCCAGCAGCCCGCGCGATTCGGGCGAGCAGTACTTC. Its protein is CASSPRDSGEQYF. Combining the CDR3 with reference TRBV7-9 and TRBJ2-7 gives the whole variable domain DTGVSQNPRHKITKRGQNVTFRCDPISEHNRLYWYRQTLGQGPEFLTYFQNEAQLEKSRLLSDRFSAERPKGSFSTLEIQRTEQGDSAMYLCASSPRDSGEQYFGPGTRLTVT.